One sample yielded the 28 T cell receptor beta chains listed below, sequenced in a study of OX40 agonist ivuxolimab in advanced cancers. TCRdb's table, derived via immunoSEQ multiplex PCR, lists solely in-frame clones and lacks some. The sample holds 20,000 to 30,000 clones, approximately 91% seen once. The specimen comprised CD4+ or CD8+ T cells sorted from blood, sampled in a trial of the OX40 agonist ivuxolimab. Source of these receptors: an adult with an advanced solid tumor such as melanoma, head and neck, liver or kidney cancer.

This chain links TRBV25-1 with TRBJ1-3, with 10 bases fitting TRBD1. The V and J ends lost 4 bases and 2 bases, in that order; junction bases with no gene match: 2. The CDR3 has 15 amino acids. Germline values: CDR1 MGHDK, CDR2 SYGVNS. CDR3 DNA sequence: TGTGCCAGCAGTGGAGGGACAGGGGCTGGAAACACCATATATTTT. This codes for CASSGGTGAGNTIYF.

The rearrangement uses TRBV4-1 and TRBJ1-4; no clear D gene. Trimming cost V 3 bases and J 4 bases, with 9 bases left between them. The CDR3 has 14 amino acids. Germline lookup yields CDR1 MGHRA and CDR2 YSYEKL. CDR3 sequence reads: CASSQWASNEKLFF. The CDR3 coding sequence is TGCGCCAGCAGCCAGTGGGCAAGTAATGAAAAACTGTTTTTT.

The chain uses TRBV7-9 and TRBJ2-3; a weak D match, TRBD1 (6 bases). The V and J ends lost 1 base and 2 bases respectively, with 13 bases between them. Germline V lookup: CDR1 SEHNR, CDR2 FQNEAQ (reference sequence). This CDR3 spans 16 amino acids. The CDR3 DNA reads as TGTGCCAGCAGCTTAGTGTTAGGGGGAGACACAGATACGCAGTATTTT. It codes for CASSLVLGGDTDTQYF. Based on the CDR3 plus reference TRBV7-9 and TRBJ2-3, the full variable domain is DTGVSQNPRHKITKRGQNVTFRCDPISEHNRLYWYRQTLGQGPEFLTYFQNEAQLEKSRLLSDRFSAERPKGSFSTLEIQRTEQGDSAMYLCASSLVLGGDTDTQYFGPGTRLTVL.

The chain recombines TRBV30 with TRBJ2-3; no definite D call. This CDR3 region has 12 residues. Trimming pared 6 bases from V and 2 bases from J, leaving 9 bases between. CDR1 is GTSNPN, CDR2 SVGIG, per germline (reference sequence). Here the CDR3 DNA reads TGTGCCTGCCGGGCCACCACAGATACGCAGTATTTT. Translated: CACRATTDTQYF.

The rearrangement uses TRBV18 and TRBJ2-1, with a weak D call TRBD2 (5 bases). CDR1 KGHSH and CDR2 LQKENI come from the germline V gene. The CDR3 totals 14 residues. Trimming shortened V by 2 bases and J by 4 bases, and 9 bases separated the two germline ends. The CDR3 loop reads CASSPSGTYNEQFF. CDR3 in DNA: TGTGCCAGCTCACCAAGCGGAACTTACAATGAGCAGTTCTTC.

The chain joins TRBV29-1 to TRBJ2-1; D perhaps matches TRBD2 (6 bases). The CDR3 covers 13 residues. Germline loops: CDR1 SQVTM, CDR2 ANQGSEA. Between the trimmed V and J ends, which lost 4 bases and 4 bases, there was a span of 11 bases. The CDR3: CSVVFRGYNEQFF. The CDR3 region has the DNA TGCAGCGTTGTGTTTCGGGGGTACAATGAGCAGTTCTTC.

In DNA form, the CDR3 reads TGTGCCAGCTCGACCTACCATGGGACAGCCACTGAAGCTTTCTTT. It encodes CASSTYHGTATEAFF. The rearrangement links TRBV18 to TRBJ1-1; TRBD1 aligns across 7 bases. The CDR3 is 15 amino acids. The V segment lost 6 bases and the J segment 4 bases; nucleotides outside the gene matches: 11. Germline V gene data show CDR1 as KGHSH and CDR2 as LQKENI. The whole variable domain, filled in from reference TRBV18 and TRBJ1-1, reads NAGVMQNPRHLVRRRGQEARLRCSPMKGHSHVYWYRQLPEEGLKFMVYLQKENIIDESGMPKERFSAEFPKEGPSILRIQQVVRGDSAAYFCASSTYHGTATEAFFGQGTRLTVV.

This chain links TRBV30 with TRBJ2-7; 8 nucleotides line up with TRBD2. Looked up from germline, CDR1 is GTSNPN and CDR2 is SVGIG (reference sequence). The CDR3 loop spans 14 amino acids. J was trimmed by 3 bases and V by 0 bases; bases with no gene match: 4. The CDR3 DNA sequence: TGTGCCTGGAGTGTAGCGGGAGTTGGCTACGAGCAGTACTTC. This sequence encodes CAWSVAGVGYEQYF. Drawing the rest from reference TRBV30 and TRBJ2-7, the complete variable domain is SQTIHQWPATLVQPVGSPLSLECTVEGTSNPNLYWYRQAAGRGLQLLFYSVGIGQISSEVPQNLSASRPQDRQFILSSKKLLLSDSGFYLCAWSVAGVGYEQYFGPGTRLTVT.

This clone has only a few counts. V gene TRBV18 combines with J gene TRBJ2-7; D gene ambiguous. Germline-derived CDR1 and CDR2 are KGHSH and LQKENI. The CDR3 runs 13 residues. V shed 8 bases and J shed 5 bases, with 16 bases lying between them. The CDR3 loop reads CASKVAGGDEQYF. The CDR3, as DNA: TGTGCCAGCAAAGTGGCTGGCGGAGACGAGCAGTACTTC.

J is TRBJ1-1 and V is TRBV4-1, with 9 bases fitting TRBD1. CDR1 is MGHRA and CDR2 is YSYEKL in the germline V gene. The CDR3 length is 16 residues. Trimming took 3 bases from V and 6 from J; bases not matched to a gene: 11. The CDR3 coding sequence is TGCGCCAGCAGCCAGGCGGACAGGGGAAGTGTCGCTGAAGCTTTCTTT. Translating gives CASSQADRGSVAEAFF.

The CDR3 region is CASSLTGEYGYTF. The DNA of the CDR3 is TGTGCCAGCAGTCTTACAGGGGAATACGGCTACACCTTC. This chain uses TRBV6-1 with TRBJ1-2; 7 bases line up with TRBD1. CDR1 and CDR2 from the germline V gene are MNHNS and SASEGT. Trimming took 5 bases from V and 8 from J; bases not matched to a gene: 8. The CDR3 extends over 13 amino acids.

This clone was counted a few times. The chain recombines TRBV29-1 with TRBJ1-1; 10 bases align to TRBD1. Germline V CDR1 and CDR2: SQVTM, ANQGSEA. The CDR3 covers 12 residues. V dropped 7 bases and J dropped 4; count of bases not matched to a gene: 3. CDR3 loop: CSEDRGATEAFF. DNA for the CDR3: TGCAGCGAGGACAGGGGGGCCACTGAAGCTTTCTTT.

This clone was detected once. The gene calls are TRBV28 and TRBJ1-2, with a possible D match to TRBD1 (5 bases). CDR3 size: 13 residues. Trimming stripped 5 bases from V and 3 bases from J, with 10 bases between. Germline CDR1 is MDHEN and CDR2 is SYDVKM. For the CDR3, the DNA is TGTGCCAGCAGTGCCGGGGGGGACTATGGCTACACCTTC. Translating it yields CASSAGGDYGYTF.

This chain connects TRBV30 to TRBJ2-3; no clear D gene. Germline loops: CDR1 GTSNPN, CDR2 SVGIG (reference sequence). CDR3 size: 12 residues. Trimming cost V 7 bases and J 3 bases, with 11 bases left between them. CDR3 region: CALVFRTDTQYF. CDR3 DNA: TGTGCCTTGGTATTCCGGACAGATACGCAGTATTTT.

This clone was counted between two and nine times. This rearrangement joins TRBV5-1 to TRBJ2-7; unclear D gene. This CDR3 is built from 18 residues. The V end was cut by 0 bases, the J end by 3 bases, with 22 bases between. Germline V gene sequence: CDR1 SGHRS, CDR2 YFSETQ. Here the CDR3 reads CASSLVSALAALSYEQYF. The CDR3 DNA reads TGCGCCAGCAGCTTGGTTTCGGCATTGGCGGCCTTAAGCTACGAGCAGTACTTC.

This rearrangement joins TRBV6-4 to TRBJ2-1; 7 nucleotides align to TRBD2. CDR1 MRHNA and CDR2 SNTAGT come from the germline V gene. The CDR3 consists of 16 residues. The V and J ends lost 2 bases and 9 bases, in that order; junction bases with no gene match: 13. Here the CDR3 reads CASSDTSSGGVGEQFF. As DNA, the CDR3 is TGTGCCAGCAGTGACACATCTAGCGGAGGGGTGGGTGAGCAGTTCTTC.

V gene TRBV5-1 combines with J gene TRBJ2-7; D gene unclear. Germline CDR1 SGHRS, CDR2 YFSETQ. V lost 7 bases, J lost 4 bases, and 15 bases lay in between. The CDR3 runs 13 residues. CDR3 in DNA: TGCGCCAGCGCTTTGGGTAGTCGGTACGAGCAGTACTTC. This sequence encodes CASALGSRYEQYF.

This clone has just one count. This sequence joins TRBV9 and TRBJ1-5; D remains ambiguous. Looked up from germline, CDR1 is SGDLS and CDR2 is YYNGEE. The CDR3 has 15 residues. The V end lost 4 bases, the J end lost 0 bases, and 11 bases lay between the germline ends. The CDR3 bases are TGTGCCAGCAGCTCGACCGATTATAGCAATCAGCCCCAGCATTTT. Encoded protein: CASSSTDYSNQPQHF.

This sequence joins TRBV10-3 and TRBJ2-5; TRBD2 matches 8 bases. The CDR3 is made up of 14 amino acids. After removal of 5 bases from V and 1 base from J, the junction contained 3 bases not matched to a gene. The germline CDR1 and CDR2 sequences are ENHRY and SYGVKD. CDR3 DNA: TGTGCCATCAGTACGACTAGCGCCCAAGAGACCCAGTACTTC. This sequence encodes CAISTTSAQETQYF.

The chain carries TRBV4-2 and TRBJ2-5; 7 bases agree with TRBD1. CDR3 length: 14 amino acids. V shed 4 bases and J 3 bases; nucleotides not matched to a gene: 5. The germline gives CDR1 LGHNA, CDR2 YNFKEQ. The DNA of the CDR3 is TGTGCCAGCAGCCTCCTCGGGACAGAAGAGACCCAGTACTTC. This encodes CASSLLGTEETQYF.

The chain combines TRBV6-6 with TRBJ2-1, with unresolved D. In germline, CDR1 is MNHNY, CDR2 SVGAGI (reference sequence). The CDR3 is 14 residues long. The V and J ends lost 0 bases and 4 bases respectively, with 7 bases between them. CDR3: CASSYSYIYNEQFF. In DNA form, the CDR3 reads TGTGCCAGCAGTTACTCATACATTTACAATGAGCAGTTCTTC.

J is TRBJ1-2 and V is TRBV7-8, with TRBD1 matching 8 bases. Per the germline V gene, CDR1 is SGHVS and CDR2 is FQNEAQ. V lost 4 bases and J lost 0; bases outside the gene matches: 10. This CDR3 region has 17 residues. The CDR3 coding sequence is TGTGCCAGCAGCTCGTCCCGGGACAGGTTTGCTAACTATGGCTACACCTTC. It translates to CASSSSRDRFANYGYTF.

This chain uses TRBV11-2 with TRBJ2-1; a weak D match, TRBD1 (5 bases). Germline V gene sequence: CDR1 SGHAT, CDR2 FQNNGV. The CDR3 has 16 amino acids. The V end lost 3 bases, the J end lost 8 bases, and 20 bases lay between the germline ends. The CDR3 nucleotides are TGTGCCAGCAGCTTGCCTGGGGCAGGGCGGATGTATGAGCAGTTCTTC. This encodes CASSLPGAGRMYEQFF.

The chain uses TRBV10-3 and TRBJ1-2; D ambiguous. Trimming pared 6 bases from V and 0 bases from J, leaving 14 bases between. Germline CDR1 and CDR2: ENHRY and SYGVKD. This CDR3 region has 15 residues. This CDR3 is CAIRQEYGTNYGYTF. The CDR3 coding sequence is TGTGCCATCAGGCAGGAATACGGTACTAACTATGGCTACACCTTC.

This chain connects TRBV9 to TRBJ1-2; possible D gene TRBD1, 5 bases. V gave up 0 bases and J gave up 7 bases, with 13 bases separating them. Germline assignment: CDR1 SGDLS and CDR2 YYNGEE. This CDR3 has 14 residues. The CDR3 DNA reads as TGTGCCAGCAGCGTAGCTACAGGCAGCTTTGGCTACACCTTC. It translates to CASSVATGSFGYTF.

The chain recombines TRBV9 with TRBJ2-1; 14 positions agree with TRBD2. Germline V gene lookup returns CDR1 SGDLS and CDR2 YYNGEE. The CDR3 contains 16 residues. V dropped 3 bases and J dropped 8; count of bases not matched to a gene: 7. The CDR3 nucleotides are TGTGCCAGCAGCGCCGGGACTAGCGGGAGCAATGATGAGCAGTTCTTC. Encoded protein: CASSAGTSGSNDEQFF.

The genes are TRBV7-3 and TRBJ2-3, with 8 bases fitting TRBD2. The CDR3 is 15 residues long. After removal of 2 bases from V and 4 bases from J, the junction contained 5 bases not matched to a gene. Germline V gene data show CDR1 as SGHTA and CDR2 as FQGTGA. CDR3 amino acids: CASSLGAGGSDTQYF. The CDR3 nucleotides are TGTGCCAGCAGCTTAGGGGCGGGAGGTTCAGATACGCAGTATTTT. Supplemented by reference TRBV7-3 and TRBJ2-3, the full variable domain reads GAGVSQTPSNKVTEKGKYVELRCDPISGHTALYWYRQSLGQGPEFLIYFQGTGAADDSGLPNDRFFAVRPEGSVSTLKIQRTERGDSAVYLCASSLGAGGSDTQYFGPGTRLTVL.

This chain connects TRBV11-3 to TRBJ1-2; TRBD1 agrees at 9 bases. With 3 bases clipped from V and 6 bases from J, the junction kept 2 bases outside the gene matches. Germline-derived CDR1 and CDR2 are SGHNT and YENEEA. The CDR3 spans 13 residues. The chain's CDR3 is CASSLGQGDGYTF. CDR3 coding DNA: TGTGCCAGCAGCTTGGGACAGGGAGATGGCTACACCTTC.